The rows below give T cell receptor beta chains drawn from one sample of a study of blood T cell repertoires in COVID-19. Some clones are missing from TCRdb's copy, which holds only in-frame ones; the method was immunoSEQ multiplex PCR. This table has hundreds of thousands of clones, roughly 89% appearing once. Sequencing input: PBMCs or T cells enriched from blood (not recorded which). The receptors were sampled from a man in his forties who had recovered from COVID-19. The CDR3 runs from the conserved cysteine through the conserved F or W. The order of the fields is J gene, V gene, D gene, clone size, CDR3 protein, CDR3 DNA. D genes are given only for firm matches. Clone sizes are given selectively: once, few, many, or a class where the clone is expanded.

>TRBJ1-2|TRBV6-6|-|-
CASTKLPDYGYTF
TGTGCCAGCACTAAACTACCGGACTATGGCTACACCTTC
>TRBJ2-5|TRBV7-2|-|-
CASSPEGQGLWETQYF
TGTGCCAGCAGTCCGGAGGGCCAGGGTCTCTGGGAGACCCAGTACTTC
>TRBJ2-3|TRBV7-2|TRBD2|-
CASSPELAGGLSQYGSQYF
TGTGCCAGCAGCCCTGAACTAGCGGGAGGACTAAGTCAGTATGGATCGCAGTATTTT
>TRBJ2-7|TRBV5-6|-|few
CASSLGRFYEQYF
TGTGCCAGCAGCTTGGGGCGGTTCTACGAGCAGTACTTC
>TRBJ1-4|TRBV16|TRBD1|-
CASSLQGAREKLFF
TGTGCCAGCAGCCTGCAGGGGGCACGTGAAAAACTGTTTTTT
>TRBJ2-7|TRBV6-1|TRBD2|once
CASSELRGGSYEQYF
TGTGCCAGCAGTGAGTTGAGGGGAGGGTCCTACGAGCAGTACTTC
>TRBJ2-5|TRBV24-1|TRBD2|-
CATSDAGLAGETQYF
TGTGCCACCAGTGACGCCGGACTAGCGGGGGAGACCCAGTACTTC
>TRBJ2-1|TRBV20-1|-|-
CSASGGRSSYNEQFF
TGCAGTGCTAGTGGTGGGAGGAGCTCCTACAATGAGCAGTTCTTC
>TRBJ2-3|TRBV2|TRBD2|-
CASVLAGDPGPTDTQYF
TGTGCCAGTGTTCTAGCGGGGGACCCCGGCCCCACAGATACGCAGTATTTT
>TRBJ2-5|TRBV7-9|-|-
CASRDVTDSYLQETQYF
TGTGCCAGCAGAGATGTCACAGACAGTTATCTCCAAGAGACCCAGTACTTC
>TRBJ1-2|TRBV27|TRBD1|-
CASSPLTTGDYGYTF
TGTGCCAGCAGTCCCCTTACGACAGGGGACTATGGCTACACCTTC
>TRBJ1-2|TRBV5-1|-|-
CASSFLGSWGPRGYGYTF
TGCGCCAGCAGCTTCTTGGGGTCGTGGGGGCCACGCGGCTATGGCTACACCTTC
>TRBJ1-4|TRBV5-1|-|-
CASSGGAQANEKLFF
TGCGCCAGCAGCGGGGGGGCTCAGGCTAATGAAAAACTGTTTTTT
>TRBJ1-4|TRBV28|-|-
CASSLLAFSGEKLFF
TGTGCCAGCAGTTTACTTGCTTTTTCGGGTGAAAAACTGTTTTTT
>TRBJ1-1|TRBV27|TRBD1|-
CASSEQGVNTEAFF
TGTGCCAGCAGCGAACAGGGGGTCAACACTGAAGCTTTCTTT
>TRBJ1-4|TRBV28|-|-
CASSLFGGGTNEKLFF
TGTGCCAGCAGTTTATTCGGGGGGGGTACTAATGAAAAACTGTTTTTT
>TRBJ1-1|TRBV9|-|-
CASSVQGQGEAFF
TGTGCCAGCAGCGTACAGGGGCAGGGTGAAGCTTTCTTT
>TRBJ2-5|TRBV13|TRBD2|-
CASSQPAGQETQYF
TGTGCCAGCAGCCAGCCAGCGGGGCAAGAGACCCAGTACTTC
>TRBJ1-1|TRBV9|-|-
CASSVGQSSLNTEAFF
TGTGCCAGCAGCGTAGGACAGAGCAGTTTGAACACTGAAGCTTTCTTT
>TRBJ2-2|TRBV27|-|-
CASSAPLETGELFF
TGTGCCAGCAGTGCCCCGCTAGAGACCGGGGAGCTGTTTTTT
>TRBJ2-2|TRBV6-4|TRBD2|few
CASSDREGTTGELFF
TGTGCCAGCAGTGACAGGGAGGGAACCACCGGGGAGCTGTTTTTT
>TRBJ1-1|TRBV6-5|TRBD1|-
CASTSTGGKTEAFF
TGTGCCAGCACTTCCACAGGGGGCAAAACTGAAGCTTTCTTT
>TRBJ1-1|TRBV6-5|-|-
CASSPRRTEAFF
TGTGCCAGCAGTCCCAGGCGCACTGAAGCTTTCTTT
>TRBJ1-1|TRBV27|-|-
CASSLTGITEAFF
TGTGCCAGCAGTTTAACAGGGATCACTGAAGCTTTCTTT
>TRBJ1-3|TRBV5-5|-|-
CASSFLYTGNTIYF
TGTGCCAGCAGCTTCTTGTACACTGGAAACACCATATATTTT
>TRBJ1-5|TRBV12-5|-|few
CASGPIGGQPQHF
TGTGCTAGTGGACCGATAGGGGGTCAGCCCCAGCATTTT
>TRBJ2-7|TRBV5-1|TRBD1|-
CASSLGQGLDEQYF
TGCGCCAGCAGCCTGGGACAGGGGCTCGACGAGCAGTACTTC
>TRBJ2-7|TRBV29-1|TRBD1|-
CSVDDRGLDEQYF
TGCAGCGTGGATGACAGGGGGCTCGACGAGCAGTACTTC
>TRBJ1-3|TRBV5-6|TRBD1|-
CASSPGQGPFLSGNTIYF
TGTGCCAGCAGCCCCGGACAGGGTCCCTTCCTCTCTGGAAACACCATATATTTT
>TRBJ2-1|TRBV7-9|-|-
CASSLWEGGSNEQFF
TGTGCCAGCAGCTTATGGGAGGGGGGGTCCAATGAGCAGTTCTTC
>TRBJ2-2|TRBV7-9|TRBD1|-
CASSRDRGLGTGELFF
TGTGCCAGCAGCAGGGACAGGGGGCTTGGCACCGGGGAGCTGTTTTTT
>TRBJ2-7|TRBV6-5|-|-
CASSSHQGYEQYF
TGTGCCAGCAGTTCCCACCAGGGGTACGAGCAGTACTTC
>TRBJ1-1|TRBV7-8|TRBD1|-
CASSLAARGLPEAFF
TGTGCCAGCAGCTTAGCGGCCAGGGGGCTCCCTGAAGCTTTCTTT
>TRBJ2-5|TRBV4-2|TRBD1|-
CASSQTQGAQETQYF
TGTGCCAGCAGCCAAACACAGGGGGCCCAAGAGACCCAGTACTTC
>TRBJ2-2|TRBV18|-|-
CASSNIQGTGELFF
TGTGCCAGCTCAAACATACAGGGAACCGGGGAGCTGTTTTTT
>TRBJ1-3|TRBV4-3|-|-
CASSLGWSSGNTIYF
TGCGCCAGCAGCCTAGGATGGAGCTCTGGAAACACCATATATTTT
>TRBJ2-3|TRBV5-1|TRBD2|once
CASSIEAGGPADTQYF
TGCGCCAGCAGCATAGAAGCGGGGGGGCCCGCAGATACGCAGTATTTT
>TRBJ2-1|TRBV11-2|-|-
CASSLDRVAHEQFF
TGTGCCAGCAGCTTAGACAGGGTAGCTCATGAGCAGTTCTTC
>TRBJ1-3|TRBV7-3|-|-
CASSLEREAAGNTIYF
TGTGCCAGCAGCTTAGAACGGGAGGCAGCTGGAAACACCATATATTTT
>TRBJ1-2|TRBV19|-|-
CASSITGIYGYTF
TGTGCCAGTAGTATAACAGGGATCTATGGCTACACCTTC
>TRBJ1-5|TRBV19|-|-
CASSPIDSSNQPQHF
TGTGCCAGTAGTCCGATAGACAGTAGCAATCAGCCCCAGCATTTT